Listed below are T cell receptor beta chains from one sample, sequenced in a study of vaccination effects on CD4 cells after COVID-19. The table came from immunoSEQ multiplex PCR; TCRdb's copy has only in-frame clones and leaves some out. The table shows fewer than 40,000 clones, with 70% to 75% occurring only once. The antigens of these receptors remain unknown. The source was CD4+ T cells from PBMCs cultured without peptide, collected after COVID-19 vaccination. These receptors were collected from a human donor who received a COVID-19 vaccine. Both conserved end residues are part of each CDR3. A D gene is named only where the DNA matches it firmly. Part of the rows lack a size; the others show once, few, many or a class for expanded clones.

v_call	clone_size	j_call	d_call	cdr3_aa	cdr3_nt
TRBV3-1/TRBV3-2	-	TRBJ1-2	-	CASSLLGGGGYGYTF	TGTGCCAGCAGCCTTCTAGGAGGCGGGGGCTATGGCTACACCTTC
TRBV20-1	-	TRBJ2-1	-	CSASHPQVYNEQFF	TGCAGTGCTAGTCACCCCCAAGTCTACAATGAGCAGTTCTTC
TRBV14	-	TRBJ1-2	TRBD1	CASSQVGTEGYGYTF	TGTGCCAGCAGCCAAGTTGGGACAGAAGGCTATGGCTACACCTTC
TRBV24-1	-	TRBJ1-5	-	CATSPRGGGWQPQHF	TGTGCCACCAGTCCAAGGGGAGGAGGGTGGCAGCCCCAGCATTTT
TRBV11-3	-	TRBJ2-2	-	CASSLTANTGELFF	TGTGCCAGCAGCCTGACGGCGAACACCGGGGAGCTGTTTTTT
TRBV7-9	-	TRBJ2-3	-	CASSSTDTQYF	TGTGCCAGCAGCTCCACAGATACGCAGTATTTT
TRBV15	-	TRBJ1-4	TRBD1	CATSRDGRAGGKEKLFF	TGTGCCACCAGCAGAGATGGAAGGGCAGGGGGCAAGGAAAAACTGTTTTTT
TRBV2	-	TRBJ2-7	TRBD2	CASSTGLARVKNEQYF	TGTGCCAGCAGCACCGGACTAGCCCGCGTAAAGAACGAGCAGTACTTC
TRBV6-4	-	TRBJ2-3	TRBD2	CASSAVLAGGPRDTQYF	TGTGCCAGCAGCGCCGTACTAGCGGGAGGGCCGCGGGATACGCAGTATTTT
TRBV7-7	-	TRBJ2-3	TRBD2	CASSLRREKVSTDTQYF	TGTGCTAGCAGCTTAAGGCGGGAGAAGGTGAGCACAGATACGCAGTATTTT
TRBV4-2	-	TRBJ2-1	TRBD1	CASSQPRLTGNEQFF	TGTGCCAGCAGCCAACCCCGATTGACAGGGAATGAGCAGTTCTTC
TRBV19	-	TRBJ1-6	-	CATSRGLNSPLHF	TGTGCCACCTCGAGGGGACTAAATTCACCCCTCCACTTT
TRBV29-1	-	TRBJ2-1	-	CSVAKSVPPYNEQFF	TGCAGCGTTGCGAAGTCCGTACCCCCTTACAATGAGCAGTTCTTC
TRBV2	-	TRBJ1-1	-	CASTLGGRVNTEAFF	TGTGCCAGCACGCTAGGTGGGCGGGTGAACACTGAAGCTTTCTTT
TRBV6-5	-	TRBJ1-1	-	CALGGLNTEAFF	TGTGCCCTGGGGGGGTTGAACACTGAAGCTTTCTTT
TRBV5-4	-	TRBJ2-5	-	CASSLPSQETQYF	TGTGCCAGCAGCTTACCAAGTCAAGAGACCCAGTACTTC
TRBV27	few	TRBJ1-6	-	CASSPRENNSPLHF	TGTGCCAGCAGTCCCAGGGAAAATAATTCACCCCTCCACTTT
TRBV6-5	-	TRBJ1-3	TRBD1	CASSYRTGGDTIYF	TGTGCCAGCAGTTACCGGACAGGGGGGGACACCATATATTTT
TRBV7-2	-	TRBJ1-5	-	CASSFTGGNQPQHF	TGTGCCAGCAGCTTTACAGGAGGCAATCAGCCCCAGCATTTT
TRBV28	-	TRBJ1-2	-	CASSFETEIYGYTF	TGTGCCAGCAGTTTTGAGACAGAAATCTATGGCTACACCTTC
TRBV7-9	-	TRBJ1-3	TRBD1	CASSLRQGAAGNTIYF	TGTGCCAGCAGCTTAAGACAGGGGGCAGCTGGAAACACCATATATTTT
TRBV3-1/TRBV3-2	-	TRBJ1-2	-	CASSQAVRPNYGYTF	TGTGCCAGCAGCCAAGCGGTCAGACCTAACTATGGCTACACCTTC
TRBV28	few	TRBJ1-2	-	CASSSGIYGYTF	TGTGCCAGCAGTTCGGGTATCTATGGCTACACCTTC
TRBV5-1	-	TRBJ1-4	TRBD1	CASSWRTGPATNEKLFF	TGCGCCAGCAGCTGGCGGACAGGGCCTGCAACTAATGAAAAACTGTTTTTT
TRBV7-3	-	TRBJ1-1	-	CASSNGAGTEAFF	TGTGCCAGCAGCAACGGGGCCGGCACTGAAGCTTTCTTT
TRBV5-1	once	TRBJ1-2	-	CASSLPGDGYTF	TGCGCCAGCAGCTTGCCCGGGGATGGCTACACCTTC
TRBV5-4	-	TRBJ2-5	TRBD1	CASSPGGGTGQETQYF	TGTGCCAGCAGCCCAGGAGGAGGGACAGGGCAAGAGACCCAGTACTTC
TRBV25-1	-	TRBJ1-1	-	CASSVKGILGAEAFF	TGTGCCAGCAGTGTAAAGGGGATACTGGGCGCTGAAGCTTTCTTT
TRBV10-3	-	TRBJ1-1	TRBD1	CAISERGGAGKNTEAFF	TGTGCCATCAGTGAACGAGGGGGCGCGGGTAAGAACACTGAAGCTTTCTTT
TRBV6-6	-	TRBJ1-3	-	CASPGRSGNTIYF	TGTGCCAGTCCGGGACGATCTGGAAACACCATATATTTT
TRBV6-2/TRBV6-3	-	TRBJ1-1	-	CASSLRAEAFF	TGTGCCAGCAGCCTCCGCGCTGAAGCTTTCTTT
TRBV7-9	few	TRBJ2-1	TRBD2	CASSPRSAGGGNEQFF	TGTGCCAGCAGCCCGAGAAGCGCGGGAGGGGGCAATGAGCAGTTCTTC
TRBV5-5	-	TRBJ2-6	TRBD2	CASSTAGGPGANVLTF	TGTGCCAGCAGCACTGCGGGAGGACCCGGGGCCAACGTCCTGACTTTC
TRBV6-5	-	TRBJ2-5	TRBD2	CASSYRSSGLQETQYF	TGTGCCAGCAGTTATAGGTCTAGCGGCCTCCAAGAGACCCAGTACTTC
TRBV6-5	-	TRBJ2-3	-	CASSYRGPLDDTQYF	TGTGCCAGCAGTTACAGGGGACCCCTGGACGATACGCAGTATTTT
TRBV27	-	TRBJ1-6	-	CASSQSSYNSPLHF	TGTGCCAGCAGTCAGAGCTCCTATAATTCACCCCTCCACTTT